These 31 T cell receptor beta chains share one sample of origin, sequenced in a study of T cell repertoires in cytomegalovirus infection. These TCRs are of unknown antigen specificity. Via MiXCR, TCRdb re-called the reads, giving one row per CDR3 protein. The table shows 250,000 to 300,000 distinct CDR3 sequences, with roughly a fifth occurring only once. Sequences were derived from cultured PBMCs, sampled from culture after CMV antigen stimulation. These TCRs come from a human donor in good health (CMV status not recorded). Some clones in this sample may be carry-over from other donors' samples.

The rearrangement uses TRBV7-6 and TRBJ1-4, with D maybe TRBD1 (5 bases). The germline V and J ends were trimmed by 5 bases and 5 bases, with 6 bases remaining between them. This CDR3 is 12 amino acids long. Germline CDR1 SGHVS, CDR2 FNYEAQ. CDR3: CASSRGNEKLFF. The CDR3 nucleotides are TGTGCCAGCAGCCGGGGGAATGAAAAACTGTTTTTT.

The V gene is TRBV6-2 or TRBV6-3, the J gene TRBJ1-2; maybe TRBD1 (5 bases). Looked up from germline, CDR1 is MNHEY and CDR2 is SVGEGT. V was pared by 5 bases and J by 4 bases, with 11 bases between. CDR3 length equals 13 residues. CDR3 DNA: TGTGCCAGCAGTCCGGACAAACTCTATGGCTACACCTTC. It specifies CASSPDKLYGYTF.

This clonotype was seen a handful of times. The junction shows a germline mismatch at one end, possibly a read error. The chain uses TRBV7-9 and TRBJ2-1; weak D call: TRBD2 (5 bases). From germline, CDR1 is SEHNR and CDR2 FQNEAQ (reference sequence). The CDR3 is 12 residues long. CDR3 DNA: TGTGCCAGCAGCTTAGTAACGGAGGAGCGGTTCTTC. This gives the protein CASSLVTEERFF.

The chain joins TRBV28 to TRBJ2-2; D possibly corresponds to TRBD2 (7 bases). The CDR3 is made up of 18 amino acids. Germline CDR1 is MDHEN and CDR2 is SYDVKM. V gave up 7 bases and J gave up 1 base, with 22 bases separating them. The CDR3 sequence is CASKAVLGGGGNTGELFF. CDR3 coding DNA: TGTGCCAGCAAGGCCGTACTGGGGGGAGGGGGGAACACCGGGGAGCTGTTTTTT.

V gene TRBV6-6 combines with J gene TRBJ2-7; D unclear. There are 15 residues in the CDR3. Trimming cost V 5 bases and J 3 bases, with 17 bases left between them. Looked up from germline, CDR1 is MNHNY and CDR2 is SVGAGI (reference sequence). The chain's CDR3 is CASSPSPKAIYEQYF. Written as DNA, the CDR3 is TGTGCCAGCAGTCCATCCCCTAAGGCCATCTACGAGCAGTACTTC.

This clonotype has more than one count but fewer than ten. This chain links TRBV4-3 with TRBJ2-3; 8 bases agree with TRBD2. There are 16 residues in the CDR3. The V segment lost 4 bases and the J segment 6 bases; nucleotides outside the gene matches: 12. Germline V lookup: CDR1 LGHNA, CDR2 YSLEER. The CDR3 here is CASSPGGSGISDTQYF. CDR3 nucleotides: TGCGCCAGCAGCCCAGGCGGTAGCGGGATTTCGGATACGCAGTATTTT.

This clonotype occurred a few times. The gene calls are TRBV6-5 and TRBJ2-7, with 7 nucleotides matching TRBD1. The germline V gene encodes CDR1 MNHEY and CDR2 SVGAGI. This CDR3 spans 16 amino acids. After removal of 2 bases from V and 3 bases from J, the junction contained 10 bases not matched to a gene. CDR3 coding DNA: TGTGCCAGCAGTTACCAGACAGGGCTCGGCCTCTACGAGCAGTACTTC. Its protein product is CASSYQTGLGLYEQYF.

This clonotype was observed at least ten times. The chain joins TRBV7-2 to TRBJ2-5; 10 bases agree with TRBD1. This CDR3 is 16 amino acids long. V was pared by 1 base and J by 5 bases, with 7 bases of the junction left unmatched. Germline CDR1 is SGHTA and CDR2 is FQGNSA. The CDR3 sequence is CASSLGLRTGGETQYF. The CDR3 DNA follows: TGTGCCAGCAGCTTAGGCCTCCGGACAGGGGGGGAGACCCAGTACTTC.

This clonotype was observed at least ten times. The gene calls are TRBV12-3 or TRBV12-4 and TRBJ2-1, with 11 bases lining up with TRBD2. The trim removed 6 bases at V and 12 bases at J, leaving 10 bases unmatched. The CDR3 is 14 residues long. The CDR3 coding sequence is TGTGCCAGCAGCACGCTAGCGGGAGGAGGCATGCAGTTCTTC. Its protein is CASSTLAGGGMQFF.

This clonotype was observed many times. The chain carries TRBV10-3 and TRBJ2-2; D remains ambiguous. Germline-derived CDR1 and CDR2 are ENHRY and SYGVKD. CDR3 length: 13 amino acids. V gave up 2 bases and J gave up 6 bases, with 7 bases separating them. The CDR3 DNA reads as TGTGCCATCAGTGAGCCCCTCCCCGGGGAGCTGTTTTTT. Its protein is CAISEPLPGELFF.

This clonotype was seen at least ten times. The rearrangement joins TRBV7-8 to TRBJ2-1; D is unresolved. The ends were cut back, 5 bases at V and 10 bases at J, with 15 bases in the middle. The CDR3 runs 13 residues. The germline CDR1 and CDR2 sequences are SGHVS and FQNEAQ. CDR3 bases: TGTGCCAGCAGCCAAGAAGAGAGAGTAGAGCAGTTCTTC. It yields the protein CASSQEERVEQFF.

The genes are TRBV4-3 and TRBJ2-2; 10 bases agree with TRBD2. V shed 2 bases, J shed 6 bases, and the junction held 6 bases outside the gene matches. The CDR3 consists of 16 residues. Germline assignment: CDR1 LGHNA and CDR2 YSLEER. The CDR3 loop is CASSQRASGSPGELFF. CDR3 coding DNA: TGCGCCAGCAGCCAAAGGGCTAGCGGGAGTCCCGGGGAGCTGTTTTTT.

V usage is TRBV18 and J usage is TRBJ2-2, with 7 bases identical to TRBD1. CDR3 size: 14 residues. The germline V gene has CDR1 KGHSH and CDR2 LQKENI. J gave up 4 bases and V 3 bases, and 2 bases lay outside the gene matches. The CDR3 nucleotides read TGTGCCAGCTCACCGGGACAGAGCACCGGGGAGCTGTTTTTT. Translating gives CASSPGQSTGELFF.

This clonotype was counted once. The rearrangement uses TRBV28 and TRBJ1-1, with TRBD1 as a possible D gene (6 bases). The CDR3 length is 16 residues. Germline V gene lookup returns CDR1 MDHEN and CDR2 SYDVKM. V was pared by 4 bases and J by 4 bases, with 19 bases between. The DNA for the CDR3 is TGTGCCAGCAGTTCTGGGCAGGGGCTACGAAGCACTGAAGCTTTCTTT. It specifies CASSSGQGLRSTEAFF. Drawing the rest from reference TRBV28 and TRBJ1-1, the complete variable domain is DVKVTQSSRYLVKRTGEKVFLECVQDMDHENMFWYRQDPGLGLRLIYFSYDVKMKEKGDIPEGYSVSREKKERFSLILESASTNQTSMYLCASSSGQGLRSTEAFFGQGTRLTVV.

This clonotype came up many times. The V gene is TRBV6-5, the J gene TRBJ2-1; no clear D gene. Trimming took off 10 bases at V and 9 bases at J, with 10 bases between the two ends. The CDR3 length is 10 residues. Germline V CDR1 and CDR2: MNHEY, SVGAGI. CDR3 residues: CATMGSEQFF. DNA of the CDR3: TGTGCCACCATGGGATCTGAGCAGTTCTTC.

This clonotype was found many times. This chain uses TRBV7-2 with TRBJ2-7; perhaps TRBD1 as D (6 bases). The CDR3 contains 14 residues. Germline V CDR1 and CDR2: SGHTA, FQGNSA. Trimming cost V 5 bases and J 2 bases, with 13 bases left between them. CDR3 amino acids: CASSLIEGAYEQYF. The CDR3 nucleotides read TGTGCCAGCAGCCTTATCGAGGGGGCCTACGAGCAGTACTTC. The full variable domain, its missing parts supplied by reference TRBV7-2 and TRBJ2-7, is GAGVSQSPSNKVTEKGKDVELRCDPISGHTALYWYRQSLGQGLEFLIYFQGNSAPDKSGLPSDRFSAERTGGSVSTLTIQRTQQEDSAVYLCASSLIEGAYEQYFGPGTRLTVT.

This clonotype was seen more than once but under ten times. The chain employs TRBV11-2 and TRBJ1-1; D is unresolved. The V and J ends lost 2 bases and 4 bases respectively, with 14 bases between them. Germline V gene lookup returns CDR1 SGHAT and CDR2 FQNNGV. The CDR3 spans 15 residues. The CDR3 region is CASSLFNSILTEAFF. CDR3 DNA sequence: TGTGCCAGCAGCTTATTTAACAGTATACTCACTGAAGCTTTCTTT.

The rearrangement joins TRBV6-2 or TRBV6-3 to TRBJ1-1; 11 bases agree with TRBD1. Germline lookup yields CDR1 MNHEY and CDR2 SVGEGT. The CDR3 totals 17 residues. Trimming removed 6 bases from V and 1 base from J; junction bases left unmatched: 10. CDR3 in DNA: TGTGCCAGCAGGGATCCGGGACAGGGGGGTCCGAACACTGAAGCTTTCTTT. It is translated as CASRDPGQGGPNTEAFF.

This clonotype has a handful of counts. The CDR3 region has the DNA TGTGCCAGCAGTTACCGGGGACTAGCGGGAGGATGGGACGAGCAGTACTTC. This gives the protein CASSYRGLAGGWDEQYF. This chain connects TRBV6-2 or TRBV6-3 to TRBJ2-7, with TRBD2 matching 15 bases. CDR1 and CDR2 from the germline V gene are MNHEY and SVGEGT. The CDR3 has 17 residues. Germline trimming cut 2 bases from V and 5 bases from J; bases unmatched to any gene: 7.

The J gene is TRBJ2-7, the V gene TRBV30, with 7 bases that match TRBD2. CDR1 is GTSNPN, CDR2 SVGIG, per germline (reference sequence). The CDR3 covers 13 residues. The trim removed 0 bases at V and 6 bases at J, leaving 5 bases unmatched. The CDR3 nucleotides read TGTGCCTGGAGTGTATTGGGGGGGTCCGAGCAGTACGTC. It translates to CAWSVLGGSEQYV.

As concerns this clonotype: A read error is possible here, since a much larger clone lies one base away. This is likely a read error, given that the CDR3 carries no conserved phenylalanine or tryptophan at its end. V and J are TRBV27 and TRBJ1-6; D is ambiguous. CDR1 and CDR2 from the germline V gene are MNHEY and SMNVEV (reference sequence). The CDR3 extends over 12 amino acids. With 6 bases removed from V and 0 bases from J, the gap between germline ends came to 0 bases. Written as DNA, the CDR3 is TGTGCCAGCAGCTCCTATAATTCACCCCTCCACCTT. Its translation: CASSSYNSPLHL.

This chain uses TRBV7-3 with TRBJ2-7; 15 bases align to TRBD2. Trimming removed 4 bases from V and 7 bases from J; junction bases left unmatched: 2. CDR1 and CDR2 from the germline V gene are SGHTA and FQGTGA. The CDR3 covers 14 residues. Here the CDR3 DNA reads TGTGCCAGCAGCTCGGGACTAGCGGGAGGTGAGCAGTACTTC. Translation: CASSSGLAGGEQYF.

The gene calls are TRBV12-3 or TRBV12-4 and TRBJ2-1; TRBD2 matches at 9 bases. The CDR3 covers 15 residues. Trimming at V came to 7 bases and at J to 5 bases, leaving 9 bases not matched to a gene. The DNA for the CDR3 is TGTGCCAGCACCCCGGGACTAGCTACCAACAATGAGCAGTTCTTC. Translating it yields CASTPGLATNNEQFF.

Ten or more counts support this clonotype. This chain joins TRBV7-2 and TRBJ2-3, with 9 bases lining up with TRBD2. The V and J ends lost 3 bases and 5 bases, in that order; junction bases with no gene match: 6. There are 15 residues in the CDR3. Germline V gives CDR1 SGHTA, CDR2 FQGNSA. CDR3 protein: CASSFYTSGLDTQYF. Here the CDR3 DNA reads TGTGCCAGCAGCTTTTATACTAGCGGGTTAGATACGCAGTATTTT.

V usage is TRBV4-3 and J usage is TRBJ2-3, with no clear D. V was clipped by 1 base and J by 3 bases, with 14 bases between them. The CDR3 length is 16 residues. Germline loops: CDR1 LGHNA, CDR2 YSLEER. The CDR3 DNA reads TGCGCCAGCAGCCAAGTGAGGCTAGATCGGACAGATACGCAGTATTTT. Protein product: CASSQVRLDRTDTQYF.

This clonotype was found many times. This sequence joins TRBV12-3 or TRBV12-4 and TRBJ2-7, with 11 bases that match TRBD2. The V and J ends lost 5 bases and 5 bases, in that order; junction bases with no gene match: 8. This CDR3 comprises 15 residues. The CDR3 sequence: CASSPELAGVNEQYF. The CDR3 nucleotides are TGTGCCAGCAGTCCCGAACTAGCGGGAGTGAACGAGCAGTACTTC.

This clonotype was observed at least ten times. This chain joins TRBV7-2 and TRBJ2-3, with D perhaps TRBD2 (5 bases). This CDR3 region has 15 residues. Trimming took 2 bases from V and 1 from J, leaving 10 bases between them. Germline V lookup: CDR1 SGHTA, CDR2 FQGNSA. CDR3 bases: TGTGCCAGCAGCTTAACTAGGGAAGGCACAGATACGCAGTATTTT. Translated: CASSLTREGTDTQYF.

The rearrangement joins TRBV15 to TRBJ1-2; no firm D call. CDR1 is LNHNV and CDR2 is YYDKDF in the germline V gene (reference sequence). V was shortened by 0 bases and J by 8 bases, with 16 bases between the two germline ends. CDR3 length: 15 amino acids. CDR3 in DNA: TGTGCCACCAGCAGAGATGTCGGTCTGGGTTGGGGCTACACCTTC. Amino acids: CATSRDVGLGWGYTF. Based on the CDR3 plus reference TRBV15 and TRBJ1-2, the full variable domain is DAMVIQNPRYQVTQFGKPVTLSCSQTLNHNVMYWYQQKSSQAPKLLFHYYDKDFNNEADTPDNFQSRRPNTSFCFLDIRSPGLGDTAMYLCATSRDVGLGWGYTFGSGTRLTVV.

By sample share, this clonotype is medium-sized. This chain joins TRBV6-1 and TRBJ1-2; 7 bases line up with TRBD1. The ends lost 2 bases at V and 5 bases at J; junction bases unmatched: 8. Germline-derived CDR1 and CDR2 are MNHNS and SASEGT. The CDR3 totals 15 residues. Here the CDR3 DNA reads TGTGCCAGCAGTGAATCCCCCGGGACAGCGTATGGCTACACCTTC. Its translation: CASSESPGTAYGYTF.

This clonotype was recorded many times. The V and J genes are TRBV28 and TRBJ1-2; D remains ambiguous. Germline loops: CDR1 MDHEN, CDR2 SYDVKM. V lost 8 bases and J lost 4, with 11 bases in between. There are 12 residues in the CDR3. The CDR3 reads CASGTKGYGYTF. The CDR3 DNA reads as TGTGCCAGCGGTACGAAGGGCTATGGCTACACCTTC.

This clonotype appeared a few times. DNA for the CDR3: TGTGCCAGCAGTTACTCCGGGACTAGCGGGAGTTGGGGGTACGAGCAGTACGTC. This encodes CASSYSGTSGSWGYEQYV. The rearrangement joins TRBV6-2 or TRBV6-3 to TRBJ2-7, with 14 bases lining up with TRBD2. CDR1 and CDR2 (germline): MNHEY, SVGEGT. The CDR3 covers 18 residues. The V gene end was trimmed by 0 bases and the J gene end by 4 bases; junction bases not matched to a gene: 8.